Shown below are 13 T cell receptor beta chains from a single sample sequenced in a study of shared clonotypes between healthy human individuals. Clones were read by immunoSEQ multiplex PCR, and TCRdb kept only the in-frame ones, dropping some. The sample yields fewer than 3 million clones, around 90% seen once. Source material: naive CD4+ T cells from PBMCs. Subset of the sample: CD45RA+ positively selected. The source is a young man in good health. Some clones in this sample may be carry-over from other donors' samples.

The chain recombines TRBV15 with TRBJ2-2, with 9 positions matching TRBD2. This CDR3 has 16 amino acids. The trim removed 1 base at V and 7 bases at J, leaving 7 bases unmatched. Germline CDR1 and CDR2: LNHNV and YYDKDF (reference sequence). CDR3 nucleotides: TGTGCCACCAGCAGAGTACTAGCGGGTAAGGACGGGGAGCTGTTTTTT. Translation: CATSRVLAGKDGELFF.

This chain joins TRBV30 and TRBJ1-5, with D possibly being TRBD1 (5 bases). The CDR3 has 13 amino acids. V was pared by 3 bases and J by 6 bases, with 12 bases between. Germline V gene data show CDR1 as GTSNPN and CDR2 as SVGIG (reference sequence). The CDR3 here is CAWSGLRGQPQHF. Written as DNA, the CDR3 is TGTGCCTGGAGCGGTCTTAGGGGTCAGCCCCAGCATTTT.

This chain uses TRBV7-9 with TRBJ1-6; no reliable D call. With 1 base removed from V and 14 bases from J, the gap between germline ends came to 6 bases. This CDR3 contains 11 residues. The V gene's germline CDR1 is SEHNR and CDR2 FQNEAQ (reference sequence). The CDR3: CASSLGVTLHF. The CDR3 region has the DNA TGTGCCAGCAGCTTAGGGGTAACCCTCCACTTT.

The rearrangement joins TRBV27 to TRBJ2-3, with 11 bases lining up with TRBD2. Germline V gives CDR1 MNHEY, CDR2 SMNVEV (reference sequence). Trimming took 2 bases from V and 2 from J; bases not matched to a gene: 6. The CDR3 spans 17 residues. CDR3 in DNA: TGTGCCAGCAGTTTACGGGTAGCGGGAGGGCCCACAGATACGCAGTATTTT. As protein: CASSLRVAGGPTDTQYF.

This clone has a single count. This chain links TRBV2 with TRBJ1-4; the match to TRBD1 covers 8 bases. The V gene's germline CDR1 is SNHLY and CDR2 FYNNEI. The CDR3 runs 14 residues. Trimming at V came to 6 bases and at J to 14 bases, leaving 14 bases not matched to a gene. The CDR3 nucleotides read TGTGCCAGCAGGGGGGACAGGAGCGGGGGATGGCTGTTTTTT. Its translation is CASRGDRSGGWLFF.

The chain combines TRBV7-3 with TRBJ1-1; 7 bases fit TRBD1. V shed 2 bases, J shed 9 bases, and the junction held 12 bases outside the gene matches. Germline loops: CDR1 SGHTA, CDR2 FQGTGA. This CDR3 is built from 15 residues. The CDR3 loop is CASSLGRGFSSKAFF. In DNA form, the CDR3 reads TGTGCCAGCAGCTTAGGCAGGGGGTTCTCCTCGAAAGCTTTCTTT.

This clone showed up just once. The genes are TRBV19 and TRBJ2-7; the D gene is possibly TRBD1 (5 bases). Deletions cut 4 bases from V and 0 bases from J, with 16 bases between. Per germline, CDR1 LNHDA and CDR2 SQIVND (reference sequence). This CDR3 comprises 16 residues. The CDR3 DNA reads TGTGCCAGTAGTAGGCAGGGAAGTCAGAGCTCCTACGAGCAGTACTTC. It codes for CASSRQGSQSSYEQYF.

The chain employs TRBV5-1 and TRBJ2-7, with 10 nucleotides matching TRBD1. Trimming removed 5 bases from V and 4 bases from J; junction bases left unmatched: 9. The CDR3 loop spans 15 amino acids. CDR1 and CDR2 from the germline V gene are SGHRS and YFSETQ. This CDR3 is CASRPGTGVLYEQYF. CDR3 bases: TGCGCCAGCAGGCCCGGGACAGGGGTTCTATACGAGCAGTACTTC.

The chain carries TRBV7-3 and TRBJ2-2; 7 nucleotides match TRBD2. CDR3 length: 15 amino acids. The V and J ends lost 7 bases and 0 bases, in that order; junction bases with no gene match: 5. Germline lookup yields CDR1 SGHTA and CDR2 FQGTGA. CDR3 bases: TGTGCCAGCACCTTGGGGGGGACGAACACCGGGGAGCTGTTTTTT. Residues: CASTLGGTNTGELFF.

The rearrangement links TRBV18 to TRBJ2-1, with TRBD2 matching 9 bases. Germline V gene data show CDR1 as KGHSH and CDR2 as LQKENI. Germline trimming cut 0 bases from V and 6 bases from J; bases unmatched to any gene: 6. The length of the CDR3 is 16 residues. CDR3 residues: CASSPPLSGRVNEQFF. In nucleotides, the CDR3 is TGTGCCAGCTCACCACCTCTTAGCGGGAGAGTCAATGAGCAGTTCTTC. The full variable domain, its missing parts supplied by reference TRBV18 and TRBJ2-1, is NAGVMQNPRHLVRRRGQEARLRCSPMKGHSHVYWYRQLPEEGLKFMVYLQKENIIDESGMPKERFSAEFPKEGPSILRIQQVVRGDSAAYFCASSPPLSGRVNEQFFGPGTRLTVL.

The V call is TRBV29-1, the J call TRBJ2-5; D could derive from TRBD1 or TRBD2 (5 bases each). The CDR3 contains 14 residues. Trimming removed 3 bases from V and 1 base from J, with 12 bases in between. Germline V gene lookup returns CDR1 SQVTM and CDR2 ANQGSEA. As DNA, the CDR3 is TGCAGCGTTGATGAGGGGTCTGGCCAAGAGACCCAGTACTTC. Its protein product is CSVDEGSGQETQYF.

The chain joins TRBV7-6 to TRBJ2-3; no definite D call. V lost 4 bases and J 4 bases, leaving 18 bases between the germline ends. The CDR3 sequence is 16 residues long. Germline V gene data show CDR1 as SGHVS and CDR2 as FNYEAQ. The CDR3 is CASSSTPSTGSDTQYF. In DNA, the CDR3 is TGTGCCAGCAGCTCGACCCCCTCAACGGGCTCAGATACGCAGTATTTT.

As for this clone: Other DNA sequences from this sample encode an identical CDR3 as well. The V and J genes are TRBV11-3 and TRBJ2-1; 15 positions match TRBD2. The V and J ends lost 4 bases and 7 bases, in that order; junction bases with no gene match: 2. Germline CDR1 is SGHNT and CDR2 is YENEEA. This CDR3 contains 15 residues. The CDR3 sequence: CASSSGTSGRNEQFF. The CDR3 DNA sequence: TGTGCCAGCAGCTCTGGGACTAGCGGGAGGAATGAGCAGTTCTTC. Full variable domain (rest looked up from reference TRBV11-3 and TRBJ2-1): EAGVVQSPRYKIIEKKQPVAFWCNPISGHNTLYWYLQNLGQGPELLIRYENEEAVDDSQLPKDRFSAERLKGVDSTLKIQPAELGDSAVYLCASSSGTSGRNEQFFGPGTRLTVL.